The rows below give T cell receptor beta chains drawn from one sample of a study of response to subunit inactivated influenza vaccine. TCRdb passed the RT-PCR reads through MiXCR, listing each CDR3 protein once. In the table there are roughly 500,000 distinct CDR3 sequences, 25% of which are singletons. Source: CD4+ T cells sorted from PBMCs, taken roughly 5 days after vaccination. The receptors come from a man between 45 and 60 years old who received an inactivated influenza vaccine. The CDR3 runs from the conserved cysteine through the conserved F or W. The D gene is left open where the match is weak. Not every row has a clone size; where given, it reads once, few, many or a size class.

TRBV20-1	TRBD2	few	TRBJ2-1	CNFRLAGGLEQFF	TGCAATTTTAGACTAGCGGGAGGACTTGAGCAGTTCTTC
TRBV20-1	TRBD2	few	TRBJ2-3	CSAGLAGVGTQYF	TGCAGTGCTGGACTAGCGGGAGTGGGTACGCAGTATTTT
TRBV28	TRBD1	NA	TRBJ2-5	CASSTGQGFQETQYF	TGTGCCAGCAGTACGGGACAGGGGTTCCAAGAGACCCAGTACTTC
TRBV4-2	NA	few	TRBJ2-3	CASSPRLREADTQYF	TGTGCCAGCAGCCCCCGTCTGCGGGAAGCAGATACGCAGTATTTT
TRBV29-1	TRBD1	NA	TRBJ2-3	CSVPRQGRDTQYF	TGCAGCGTTCCCCGACAGGGTAGAGATACGCAGTATTTT
TRBV27	NA	few	TRBJ1-5	CAKQGGDQPQHF	TGTGCCAAACAGGGTGGGGATCAGCCCCAGCATTTT
TRBV7-2	NA	few	TRBJ1-1	CASSLGRRNTEAFF	TGTGCCAGCAGCTTAGGGAGGAGGAACACTGAAGCTTTCTTT
TRBV6-2/TRBV6-3	NA	NA	TRBJ2-1	CASSYGRGDPYNEQFF	TGTGCCAGCAGTTACGGGAGGGGGGACCCCTACAATGAGCAGTTCTTC
TRBV12-3/TRBV12-4	NA	few	TRBJ2-3	CASRQQGSSTDTQYF	TGTGCCAGCAGACAACAGGGTTCGAGCACAGATACGCAGTATTTT
TRBV12-3/TRBV12-4	NA	few	TRBJ1-6	CASSPGTGFHF	TGTGCCAGCAGTCCAGGAACAGGTTTCCACTTT
TRBV6-2/TRBV6-3	NA	NA	TRBJ1-2	CASSFSRQGTSNYGYTF	TGTGCCAGCAGCTTCAGCCGGCAGGGCACTTCTAACTATGGCTACACCTTC
TRBV20-1	NA	few	TRBJ2-3	CSATHQDTQYF	TGCAGTGCCACCCACCAGGATACGCAGTATTTT
TRBV29-1	TRBD2	few	TRBJ2-5	CSVEGGSGRGETQYF	TGCAGCGTTGAAGGGGGCTCGGGGAGGGGCGAGACCCAGTACTTC
TRBV7-2	NA	many	TRBJ1-6	CASSFRRTADSPLHF	TGTGCCAGCAGCTTCAGACGGACAGCGGATTCACCCCTCCACTTT
TRBV14	NA	few	TRBJ2-1	CASSQELLNQNEQFF	TGTGCCAGCAGCCAGGAGTTATTGAATCAGAATGAGCAGTTCTTC
TRBV5-1	TRBD1	many	TRBJ2-7	CASSWGQGGEQYF	TGCGCCAGCAGCTGGGGACAGGGGGGTGAGCAGTACTTC
TRBV2	TRBD2	NA	TRBJ2-3	CASRRASGGTDTQYF	TGTGCCAGCAGAAGGGCTAGCGGGGGCACAGATACGCAGTATTTT
TRBV9	NA	many	TRBJ2-5	CASSVGGREETQYF	TGTGCCAGCAGCGTAGGGGGCAGGGAAGAGACCCAGTACTTC
TRBV20-1	NA	NA	TRBJ2-1	CSARGTHGEQFF	TGCAGTGCTAGAGGGACCCACGGTGAGCAGTTCTTC
TRBV6-5	TRBD2	many	TRBJ2-3	CASSYERGETDTQYF	TGTGCCAGCAGTTACGAGCGGGGGGAGACAGATACGCAGTATTTT
TRBV4-3	NA	NA	TRBJ2-7	CASSQDPRGYEQYF	TGCGCCAGCAGCCAAGATCCCAGGGGCTACGAGCAGTACTTC
TRBV7-2	TRBD2	NA	TRBJ2-3	CASSPSGLTDTQYF	TGTGCCAGCAGCCCTAGCGGGCTCACAGATACGCAGTATTTT
TRBV5-1	TRBD2	few	TRBJ2-3	CASSLGGTSGRAFTDTQYF	TGCGCCAGCAGCTTGGGAGGGACTAGCGGGAGGGCGTTCACAGATACGCAGTATTTT
TRBV2	NA	NA	TRBJ1-5	CASSEGNRDQPQHF	TGTGCCAGCAGTGAGGGTAACAGGGATCAGCCCCAGCATTTT
TRBV6-5	NA	NA	TRBJ1-6	CASSRTSSPLHF	TGTGCCAGCAGTCGGACTTCTTCACCCCTCCACTTT
TRBV29-1	NA	many	TRBJ1-1	CSARGGDNEAFF	TGCAGCGCAAGGGGCGGTGATAATGAAGCTTTCTTT
TRBV11-2	NA	NA	TRBJ1-3	CASSLSPTNTIYF	TGTGCCAGCAGCTTATCTCCCACAAACACCATATATTTT
TRBV10-3	NA	few	TRBJ2-2	CAISGHQHTGELFF	TGTGCCATCAGTGGACACCAACACACCGGGGAGCTGTTTTTT
TRBV4-3	TRBD2	NA	TRBJ2-3	CASSPVLGTSGLRQYF	TGCGCCAGCAGCCCCGTCCTCGGGACTAGCGGTTTGAGGCAGTATTTT
TRBV6-2/TRBV6-3	TRBD2	NA	TRBJ2-7	CASRTSGRRDEQYF	TGTGCCAGCAGAACTAGCGGGAGGAGAGACGAGCAGTACTTC
TRBV30	TRBD2	once	TRBJ2-1	CATTPLAGAYNEQFF	TGTGCAACCACGCCACTAGCGGGGGCCTACAATGAGCAGTTCTTC
TRBV15	NA	NA	TRBJ1-1	CAIRVGARNTEAFF	TGTGCCATCAGGGTTGGTGCTCGGAACACTGAAGCTTTCTTT
TRBV7-2	NA	few	TRBJ1-2	CASSFDSEPLTF	TGTGCCAGCAGCTTCGACTCGGAGCCTCTCACCTTC
TRBV20-1	NA	few	TRBJ2-7	CSAPARQGGSEQYF	TGCAGTGCGCCGGCTAGGCAGGGGGGGAGCGAGCAGTACTTC
TRBV5-5	TRBD2	many	TRBJ2-2	CASRLPGLASGELFF	TGTGCCAGCAGACTTCCGGGACTAGCGTCCGGGGAGCTGTTTTTT
TRBV18	TRBD2	NA	TRBJ2-1	CASSPPTSGNNEQFF	TGTGCCAGCTCACCGCCTACTAGCGGTAACAATGAGCAGTTCTTC
TRBV7-2	NA	few	TRBJ2-7	CASSTTGLVYYEQYF	TGTGCCAGCAGCACAACGGGACTCGTTTACTACGAGCAGTACTTC
TRBV6-5	NA	few	TRBJ1-1	CASSYSNPGLGTEAFF	TGTGCCAGCAGTTACTCGAACCCAGGGTTAGGAACTGAAGCTTTCTTT
TRBV7-9	NA	NA	TRBJ2-2	CASSSGIGELFF	TGTGCCAGCAGCAGTGGCATCGGGGAGCTGTTTTTT
TRBV27	TRBD1	NA	TRBJ1-4	CASSFDRAGNEKLFF	TGTGCCAGCAGTTTCGACAGGGCTGGGAATGAAAAACTGTTTTTT
TRBV18	TRBD2	many	TRBJ2-7	CASSPPGLAYEQYF	TGTGCCAGCAGTCCACCGGGACTAGCCTACGAGCAGTACTTC
TRBV5-1	NA	NA	TRBJ2-1	CASSSNLPAGYNEQFF	TGCGCCAGCAGCTCCAACCTCCCCGCTGGCTACAATGAGCAGTTCTTC
TRBV14	TRBD2	many	TRBJ2-1	CASSQDHGLAGFLSSYNEQFF	TGTGCCAGCAGCCAAGACCATGGACTAGCGGGATTTCTGAGCTCCTACAATGAGCAGTTCTTC
TRBV20-1	TRBD1	NA	TRBJ2-7	CSARPMTGVSYEQYF	TGCAGTGCTAGACCGATGACAGGGGTTTCCTACGAGCAGTACTTC
TRBV3-1	TRBD2	NA	TRBJ2-1	CASSQVTLLAGASEQFF	TGTGCCAGCAGCCAAGTCACTCTTCTAGCGGGAGCCAGTGAGCAGTTCTTC
TRBV10-3	NA	few	TRBJ2-7	CAIAPSEAHEQYF	TGTGCCATCGCACCGTCCGAAGCCCACGAGCAGTACTTC
TRBV11-2	TRBD1	few	TRBJ2-3	CASSTDRWGTDTQYF	TGTGCCAGCAGCACGGACAGGTGGGGCACAGATACGCAGTATTTT
TRBV19	TRBD1	NA	TRBJ2-3	CASGTGWTDTQYF	TGTGCCAGCGGGACAGGGTGGACAGATACGCAGTATTTT
TRBV11-2	NA	few	TRBJ1-4	CASSLGGVNEKLFF	TGTGCCAGCAGCTTGGGGGGGGTTAATGAAAAACTGTTTTTT
TRBV7-7	NA	few	TRBJ2-3	CASKAQNTDTQYF	TGTGCCAGCAAAGCACAGAACACAGATACGCAGTATTTT